Listed below are T cell receptor beta chains from one sample, sequenced in a study of radiotherapy plus CTLA-4 blockade in lung cancer. Assay: immunoSEQ multiplex PCR; the TCRdb copy retains only in-frame clones and omits some. This table holds 75,000 to 100,000 clones, 82% found once. Sequences were derived from peripheral blood, sampled from a patient treated with radiotherapy plus ipilimumab. All receptors come from a human donor with non-small cell lung cancer who had a partial response to radiotherapy plus ipilimumab. Both conserved end residues are part of each CDR3. A D gene is named only where the DNA matches it firmly. Size is stated for part of the rows, as once, few or many counts, or as a class when the clone is expanded.

D gene: TRBD2; J gene: TRBJ2-4; V gene: TRBV14; clone size: few; CDR3 DNA: TGTGCCAGCAGCCCCACCGGGGGGGTTCTAGCCAAAAACATTCAGTACTTC; CDR3 protein: CASSPTGGVLAKNIQYF
D gene: .; J gene: TRBJ2-1; V gene: TRBV7-2; clone size: .; CDR3 DNA: TGTGCCAGCAGCCCGCCAGATACTGAGCAGTTCTTC; CDR3 protein: CASSPPDTEQFF
D gene: TRBD1; J gene: TRBJ2-5; V gene: TRBV7-8; clone size: once; CDR3 DNA: TGTGCCAGCAGTGAGCGGGACAGGGGATTTACCCAGTACTTC; CDR3 protein: CASSERDRGFTQYF
D gene: TRBD1; J gene: TRBJ2-2; V gene: TRBV4-1; clone size: .; CDR3 DNA: TGCGCCAGCAGCCAACCGAAGGGGACAGGGCCCGGGGAGCTGTTTTTT; CDR3 protein: CASSQPKGTGPGELFF
D gene: .; J gene: TRBJ1-4; V gene: TRBV28; clone size: .; CDR3 DNA: TGTGCCAGCAGTACAGAACGGGGGGGGTGGGAAAAACTGTTTTTT; CDR3 protein: CASSTERGGWEKLFF
D gene: TRBD1; J gene: TRBJ1-5; V gene: TRBV5-8; clone size: once; CDR3 DNA: TGTGCCAGCAGCCCGCCCCCGACAGGGTTACATCAGCCCCAGCATTTT; CDR3 protein: CASSPPPTGLHQPQHF
D gene: .; J gene: TRBJ1-2; V gene: TRBV25-1; clone size: .; CDR3 DNA: TGTGCCAGCAGTGCGGCGGGCTATGGCTACACCTTC; CDR3 protein: CASSAAGYGYTF
D gene: TRBD1; J gene: TRBJ1-1; V gene: TRBV19; clone size: .; CDR3 DNA: TGTGCCAGTAGTACTGGACAGGCCCGGCACACTGAAGCTTTCTTT; CDR3 protein: CASSTGQARHTEAFF
D gene: .; J gene: TRBJ2-4; V gene: TRBV5-1; clone size: once; CDR3 DNA: TGCGCCAGCAGTCAGGAACCGGCCAAAAACATTCAGTACTTC; CDR3 protein: CASSQEPAKNIQYF
D gene: TRBD2; J gene: TRBJ2-5; V gene: TRBV2; clone size: .; CDR3 DNA: TGTGCCAGCAGTGACGTGGCGGGAGGGCAAGAGACCCAGTACTTC; CDR3 protein: CASSDVAGGQETQYF
D gene: TRBD2; J gene: TRBJ2-5; V gene: TRBV29-1; clone size: .; CDR3 DNA: TGCAGCGTTGGGGGGACTAGCCGGGAGACCCAGTACTTC; CDR3 protein: CSVGGTSRETQYF
D gene: TRBD1; J gene: TRBJ2-5; V gene: TRBV29-1; clone size: .; CDR3 DNA: TGCAGCGTTGTAAGGGGGCAAGGAGAGACCCAGTACTTC; CDR3 protein: CSVVRGQGETQYF
D gene: TRBD2; J gene: TRBJ2-1; V gene: TRBV2; clone size: .; CDR3 DNA: TGTGCCAGCAGTTTATCGGGACTAGCGGGAGAAAATGAGCAGTTCTTC; CDR3 protein: CASSLSGLAGENEQFF
D gene: TRBD1; J gene: TRBJ2-2; V gene: TRBV11-2; clone size: .; CDR3 DNA: TGTGCCAGCAGCTTAGGACAGGGGGCGCGAACCGGGGAGCTGTTTTTT; CDR3 protein: CASSLGQGARTGELFF
D gene: .; J gene: TRBJ2-3; V gene: TRBV14; clone size: .; CDR3 DNA: TGTGCCAGCAGCCAAGTGGGAGCGACAGATACGCAGTATTTT; CDR3 protein: CASSQVGATDTQYF
D gene: TRBD2; J gene: TRBJ2-7; V gene: TRBV7-2; clone size: .; CDR3 DNA: TGTGCCAGCAGCTTAGTTAGCGGGAGCACCTACGAGCAGTACTTC; CDR3 protein: CASSLVSGSTYEQYF
D gene: TRBD1; J gene: TRBJ1-1; V gene: TRBV29-1; clone size: .; CDR3 DNA: TGCAGCGTTGTAACAGGGGGCGCGGGCACTGAAGCTTTCTTT; CDR3 protein: CSVVTGGAGTEAFF
D gene: .; J gene: TRBJ2-2; V gene: TRBV2; clone size: few; CDR3 DNA: TGTGCCAGCAACGAACAGAACACCGGGGAGCTGTTTTTT; CDR3 protein: CASNEQNTGELFF
D gene: .; J gene: TRBJ2-1; V gene: TRBV9; clone size: .; CDR3 DNA: TGTGCCAGCAGCGTAGGGCAGGGCATAGGTGAGCAGTTCTTC; CDR3 protein: CASSVGQGIGEQFF
D gene: .; J gene: TRBJ2-1; V gene: TRBV10-3; clone size: .; CDR3 DNA: TGTGCCACCTTAGGACTGGACAATGAGCAGTTCTTC; CDR3 protein: CATLGLDNEQFF
D gene: .; J gene: TRBJ2-2; V gene: TRBV27; clone size: .; CDR3 DNA: TGTGCCAGCAGCATTACAGGGACCGGGGAGCTGTTTTTT; CDR3 protein: CASSITGTGELFF
D gene: .; J gene: TRBJ2-1; V gene: TRBV21-1; clone size: .; CDR3 DNA: TGTGCCAGCAGCAATCCCCCATCTAGCGGGGATTACAATGAGCAGTTCTTC; CDR3 protein: CASSNPPSSGDYNEQFF
D gene: .; J gene: TRBJ1-2; V gene: TRBV28; clone size: once; CDR3 DNA: TGTGCCAGCAGTTCCCGGACTGCCTATGGCTACACCTTC; CDR3 protein: CASSSRTAYGYTF
D gene: .; J gene: TRBJ2-1; V gene: TRBV10-2; clone size: .; CDR3 DNA: TGCGCCAGCAGTGATCGGGGGGAGCAGTTCTTC; CDR3 protein: CASSDRGEQFF
D gene: .; J gene: TRBJ2-1; V gene: TRBV5-4; clone size: .; CDR3 DNA: TGTGCCAGCAGCTTGGAAGGAGGCAGGCGCAATGAGCAGTTCTTC; CDR3 protein: CASSLEGGRRNEQFF
D gene: TRBD1; J gene: TRBJ1-5; V gene: TRBV4-1; clone size: .; CDR3 DNA: TGCGCCAGCAGCCAAGAAGAAGGGGGCGGTCAGCCCCAGCATTTT; CDR3 protein: CASSQEEGGGQPQHF
D gene: TRBD2; J gene: TRBJ2-3; V gene: TRBV4-1; clone size: .; CDR3 DNA: TGCGCCAGCAGCCAAGAGACTAGCGACACAGATACGCAGTATTTT; CDR3 protein: CASSQETSDTDTQYF
D gene: TRBD2; J gene: TRBJ2-1; V gene: TRBV27; clone size: few; CDR3 DNA: TGTGCCAGCAGTTTTCTTGCTAGCGGGAGAGACAATGAGCAGTTCTTC; CDR3 protein: CASSFLASGRDNEQFF
D gene: .; J gene: TRBJ2-7; V gene: TRBV28; clone size: .; CDR3 DNA: TGTGCCAGCAGCCTGACAGGCGTCTCCTACGAGCAGTACTTC; CDR3 protein: CASSLTGVSYEQYF
D gene: .; J gene: TRBJ2-1; V gene: TRBV29-1; clone size: few; CDR3 DNA: TGCAGCGCCCCGGCGGCGGGGTTTTTGAATGAGCAGTTCTTC; CDR3 protein: CSAPAAGFLNEQFF
D gene: .; J gene: TRBJ2-5; V gene: TRBV9; clone size: .; CDR3 DNA: TGTGCCAGCAGCGCCGGGACTTATATGGTCGGGACCCAGTACTTC; CDR3 protein: CASSAGTYMVGTQYF
D gene: .; J gene: TRBJ2-4; V gene: TRBV5-6; clone size: .; CDR3 DNA: TGTGCCAGCAGCTTGGGACAGATAGCCAAAAACATTCAGTACTTC; CDR3 protein: CASSLGQIAKNIQYF
D gene: TRBD1; J gene: TRBJ2-1; V gene: TRBV6-5; clone size: .; CDR3 DNA: TGTGCCAGCAGGACCACAGGGGGCAATGTCGATGAGCAGTTCTTC; CDR3 protein: CASRTTGGNVDEQFF
D gene: .; J gene: TRBJ2-1; V gene: TRBV20-1; clone size: .; CDR3 DNA: TGCAGTGCTGTTCCAGGCAATGAGCAGTTCTTC; CDR3 protein: CSAVPGNEQFF
D gene: TRBD1; J gene: TRBJ1-1; V gene: TRBV7-8; clone size: .; CDR3 DNA: TGTGCCAGCAGCTTTAGCAGGGGGCTCAACACTGAAGCTTTCTTT; CDR3 protein: CASSFSRGLNTEAFF
D gene: TRBD1; J gene: TRBJ2-7; V gene: TRBV28; clone size: once; CDR3 DNA: TGTGCCAGCAGAAGACAGGGGGGAACCTACGAGCAGTACTTC; CDR3 protein: CASRRQGGTYEQYF
D gene: .; J gene: TRBJ2-1; V gene: TRBV2; clone size: .; CDR3 DNA: TGTGCCAGCGCGGGGACAGACTCCTACAATGAGCAGTTCTTC; CDR3 protein: CASAGTDSYNEQFF
D gene: .; J gene: TRBJ2-3; V gene: TRBV7-6; clone size: .; CDR3 DNA: TGTGCCAGCAGCTTTGGACTAACTAGCACAGATACGCAGTATTTT; CDR3 protein: CASSFGLTSTDTQYF
D gene: .; J gene: TRBJ2-7; V gene: TRBV19; clone size: once; CDR3 DNA: TGTGCCAGTAGTGAAGCGTACGAGCAGTACTTC; CDR3 protein: CASSEAYEQYF
D gene: .; J gene: TRBJ2-5; V gene: TRBV25-1; clone size: .; CDR3 DNA: TGTGCCAGCAGTGAATCCCCCCGGGAGACCCAGTACTTC; CDR3 protein: CASSESPRETQYF
D gene: .; J gene: TRBJ2-5; V gene: TRBV7-9; clone size: .; CDR3 DNA: TGTGCCAGCAGCCAGACAGCCTCCCAGTACTTC; CDR3 protein: CASSQTASQYF
D gene: .; J gene: TRBJ1-4; V gene: TRBV5-1; clone size: .; CDR3 DNA: TGCGCCAGCAGCGCCGGGTCTACAACTAATGAAAAACTGTTTTTT; CDR3 protein: CASSAGSTTNEKLFF
D gene: .; J gene: TRBJ2-7; V gene: TRBV9; clone size: .; CDR3 DNA: TGTGCCAGCAGCGAGAGGGCGGGGGCTAGCGGATACGAGCAGTACTTC; CDR3 protein: CASSERAGASGYEQYF
D gene: TRBD1; J gene: TRBJ1-1; V gene: TRBV9; clone size: .; CDR3 DNA: TGTGCCAGCAGCGCGACAGGGGGCGCGGAAGCTTTCTTT; CDR3 protein: CASSATGGAEAFF
D gene: .; J gene: TRBJ2-2; V gene: TRBV19; clone size: .; CDR3 DNA: TGTGCCAGTCTAGCGAGAAAGAACACCGGGGAGCTGTTTTTT; CDR3 protein: CASLARKNTGELFF
D gene: TRBD1; J gene: TRBJ1-3; V gene: TRBV6-5; clone size: once; CDR3 DNA: TGTGCCAGCAGTTCCGACAGGGGGTCTGGAAACACCATATATTTT; CDR3 protein: CASSSDRGSGNTIYF
D gene: TRBD2; J gene: TRBJ2-5; V gene: TRBV19; clone size: .; CDR3 DNA: TGTGCCAGTAGCCGGACTAGCGGGAGGGAGACCCAGTACTTC; CDR3 protein: CASSRTSGRETQYF
D gene: .; J gene: TRBJ1-5; V gene: TRBV19; clone size: .; CDR3 DNA: TGTGCCAGTAGTCCCAGAGACAGTAGCAATCAGCCCCAGCATTTT; CDR3 protein: CASSPRDSSNQPQHF
D gene: TRBD2; J gene: TRBJ2-2; V gene: TRBV7-8; clone size: once; CDR3 DNA: TGTGCCAGCAGCTCCGGGACTAGCGGCAGGGAGCTGTTTTTT; CDR3 protein: CASSSGTSGRELFF
D gene: TRBD2; J gene: TRBJ2-5; V gene: TRBV6-1; clone size: .; CDR3 DNA: TGTGCCAGCAGTGAAGGGGTAGCTAGCGGATGGGAGACCCAGTACTTC; CDR3 protein: CASSEGVASGWETQYF
D gene: TRBD1; J gene: TRBJ1-5; V gene: TRBV7-2; clone size: .; CDR3 DNA: TGTGCCAGCAGCTTACAGGGCGGCAGGGGGCGATCGGATCAGCCCCAGCATTTT; CDR3 protein: CASSLQGGRGRSDQPQHF
D gene: TRBD1; J gene: TRBJ1-2; V gene: TRBV7-9; clone size: once; CDR3 DNA: TGTGCCAGCAGCACCCTGGACAGGGGGTCTGGCTACACCTTC; CDR3 protein: CASSTLDRGSGYTF
D gene: TRBD2; J gene: TRBJ2-1; V gene: TRBV5-1; clone size: .; CDR3 DNA: TGCGCCAGCAGCTCGGCCGGGACTAGCGGGAGGAGCTCCTACAATGAGCAGTTCTTC; CDR3 protein: CASSSAGTSGRSSYNEQFF
D gene: TRBD1; J gene: TRBJ2-7; V gene: TRBV10-2; clone size: .; CDR3 DNA: TGCGCCAGCAGTGAAGACAGGGGGAAGGACGAGCAGTACTTC; CDR3 protein: CASSEDRGKDEQYF
D gene: .; J gene: TRBJ2-7; V gene: TRBV5-4; clone size: few; CDR3 DNA: TGTGCCAGCAGCTCCGGGACTCTACGGAGCTCCTACGAGCAGTACTTC; CDR3 protein: CASSSGTLRSSYEQYF
D gene: .; J gene: TRBJ1-2; V gene: TRBV6-5; clone size: .; CDR3 DNA: TGTGCCAGCAGTTTGAGCGATAACTATGGCTACACCTTC; CDR3 protein: CASSLSDNYGYTF
D gene: TRBD1; J gene: TRBJ1-2; V gene: TRBV5-1; clone size: .; CDR3 DNA: TGCGCCAGCAGCTCGGGGACAGGGAACTATGGCTACACCTTC; CDR3 protein: CASSSGTGNYGYTF
D gene: .; J gene: TRBJ2-7; V gene: TRBV5-4; clone size: .; CDR3 DNA: TGTGCCAGCAGCCAAGGGAGGTCGGCCTCCTACGAGCAGTACTTC; CDR3 protein: CASSQGRSASYEQYF
D gene: .; J gene: TRBJ1-1; V gene: TRBV14; clone size: .; CDR3 DNA: TGTGCCAGCAGCCACTTAGGGGGTGGTCGGAACACTGAAGCTTTCTTT; CDR3 protein: CASSHLGGGRNTEAFF